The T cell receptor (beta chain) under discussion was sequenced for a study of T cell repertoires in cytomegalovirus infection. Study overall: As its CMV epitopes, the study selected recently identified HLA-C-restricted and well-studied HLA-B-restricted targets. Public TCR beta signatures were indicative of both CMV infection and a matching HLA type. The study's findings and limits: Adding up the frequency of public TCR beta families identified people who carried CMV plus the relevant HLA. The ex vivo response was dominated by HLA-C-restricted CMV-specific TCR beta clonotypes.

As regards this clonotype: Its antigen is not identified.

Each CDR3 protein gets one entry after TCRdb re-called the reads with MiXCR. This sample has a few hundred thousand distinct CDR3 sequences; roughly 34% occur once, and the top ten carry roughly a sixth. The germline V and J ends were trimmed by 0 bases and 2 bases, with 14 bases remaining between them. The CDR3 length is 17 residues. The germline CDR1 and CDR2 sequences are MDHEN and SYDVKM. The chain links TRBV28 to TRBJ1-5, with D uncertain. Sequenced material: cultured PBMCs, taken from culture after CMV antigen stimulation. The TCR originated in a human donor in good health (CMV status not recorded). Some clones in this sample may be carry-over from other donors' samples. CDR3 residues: CASSLWSGFGGNQPQHF. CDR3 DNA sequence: TGTGCCAGCAGTTTATGGTCCGGGTTTGGGGGCAATCAGCCCCAGCATTTT.